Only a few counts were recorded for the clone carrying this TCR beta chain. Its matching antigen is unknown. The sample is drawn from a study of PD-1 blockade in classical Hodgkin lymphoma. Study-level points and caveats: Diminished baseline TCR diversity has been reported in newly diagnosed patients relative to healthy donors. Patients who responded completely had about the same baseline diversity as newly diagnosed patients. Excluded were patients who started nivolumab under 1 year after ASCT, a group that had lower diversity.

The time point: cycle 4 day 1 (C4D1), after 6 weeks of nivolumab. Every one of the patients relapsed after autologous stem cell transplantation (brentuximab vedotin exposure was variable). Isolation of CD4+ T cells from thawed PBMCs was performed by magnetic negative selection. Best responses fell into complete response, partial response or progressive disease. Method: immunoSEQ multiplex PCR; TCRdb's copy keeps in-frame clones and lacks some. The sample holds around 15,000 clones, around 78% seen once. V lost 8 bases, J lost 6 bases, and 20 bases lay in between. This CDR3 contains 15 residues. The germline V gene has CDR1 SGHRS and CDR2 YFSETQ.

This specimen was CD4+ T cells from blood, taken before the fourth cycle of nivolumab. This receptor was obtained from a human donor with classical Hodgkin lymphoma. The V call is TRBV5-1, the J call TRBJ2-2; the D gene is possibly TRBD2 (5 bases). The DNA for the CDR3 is TGCGCCAGTGCCTTAGGTCACCTAGCCGCCGGGGAGCTGTTTTTT. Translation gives CASALGHLAAGELFF.